This is a list of T cell receptor beta chains from one sample in a study of technical replicates of blood from a handful of donors. Sequencing used immunoSEQ multiplex PCR; TCRdb keeps in-frame clones, though not all of them. The table lists about 89,000 clones, about 94% of them singletons. Sequenced sample: T cells isolated from PBMCs. The receptors here all came from a human donor in good health. The CDR3 runs from the conserved cysteine through the conserved F or W. A D gene is named only where the DNA matches it firmly. Not every row has a clone size; where given, it reads once, few, many or a size class.

d_gene,abundance,j_gene,v_gene,CDR3aa,CDR3nt
NA,NA,TRBJ1-2,TRBV2,CASSSGSYGYTF,TGTGCCAGCAGTTCAGGGTCGTATGGCTACACCTTC
TRBD2,once,TRBJ2-1,TRBV28,CASSLFGRTSGRPSYNEQFF,TGTGCCAGCAGTTTATTCGGACGGACTAGCGGGAGGCCCTCCTACAATGAGCAGTTCTTC
NA,NA,TRBJ1-1,TRBV7-2,CASSLGPGRTEAFF,TGTGCCAGCAGCTTAGGCCCAGGGAGGACTGAAGCTTTCTTT
TRBD2,NA,TRBJ2-2,TRBV9,CASSRTTLAGVRTGELFF,TGTGCCAGCAGCCGTACTACTCTAGCGGGAGTGAGAACCGGGGAGCTGTTTTTT
TRBD2,NA,TRBJ2-1,TRBV10-1,CASSEEVAGGAANNEQFF,TGCGCCAGCAGTGAGGAGGTAGCCGGGGGGGCGGCTAACAATGAGCAGTTCTTC
NA,NA,TRBJ1-2,TRBV5-1,CASRGLIEGDYGYTF,TGCGCCAGCAGGGGACTCATTGAGGGAGACTATGGCTACACCTTC
NA,NA,TRBJ1-2,TRBV18,CASSPPSGYAYGYTF,TGTGCCAGCTCACCACCTTCAGGGTATGCCTATGGCTACACCTTC
NA,once,TRBJ1-2,TRBV5-1,CASSLADGGGYGYTF,TGCGCCAGCAGCTTGGCCGACGGGGGGGGCTATGGCTACACCTTC
TRBD2,NA,TRBJ2-1,TRBV7-9,CASSSLGLAGDEQFF,TGTGCCAGCAGCTCCCTGGGACTAGCGGGGGATGAGCAGTTCTTC
NA,NA,TRBJ2-7,TRBV5-3,CARSFGHKQTSYEQYF,TGTGCCAGAAGCTTCGGACATAAGCAAACCTCCTACGAGCAGTACTTC
TRBD2,NA,TRBJ2-1,TRBV27,CASSPPGLAPNEQFF,TGTGCCAGCAGTCCTCCGGGACTAGCGCCCAATGAGCAGTTCTTC
TRBD1,once,TRBJ2-7,TRBV5-1,CASSPGQGASYEQYF,TGCGCCAGCAGCCCGGGACAGGGGGCGAGTTACGAGCAGTACTTC
TRBD2,NA,TRBJ2-1,TRBV2,CASSERAGERSYNEQFF,TGTGCCAGCAGTGAAAGAGCGGGAGAACGCTCCTACAATGAGCAGTTCTTC
NA,NA,TRBJ1-1,TRBV6-1,CASKERRVNTEAFF,TGTGCCAGCAAAGAAAGACGGGTGAACACTGAAGCTTTCTTT
NA,NA,TRBJ2-2,TRBV7-2,CASRPINTGELFF,TGTGCCAGCAGGCCTATTAACACCGGGGAGCTGTTTTTT
NA,NA,TRBJ2-2,TRBV4-2,CASSQDPGRYTGELFF,TGTGCCAGCAGCCAAGATCCTGGCAGATACACCGGGGAGCTGTTTTTT